One T cell receptor beta chain is described in this entry. In the study's own analysis: Cell counts per sample came from amplifying reference gene primers. Sequencing was performed with immunoSEQ multiplex PCR; in TCRdb, only in-frame clones are kept and a portion is missing. V and J calls and clone size are those listed in that table; D and trimming were worked out from the DNA. This table has some 160,000 clones, roughly 75% appearing once. These data belong to a study of blood T cell repertoires in COVID-19. About the research overall: COVID-19 samples from acute and convalescent phases originated in the United States, Italy and Spain. The analysed material was cDNA or gDNA that came from T cells, B-cell-depleted T cells, or PBMCs.

The source material was peripheral blood. The clonotype originates from a man aged 70 or older with active or convalescent COVID-19.

CDR3 residues: CASSLGIATTGELFF. The CDR3 nucleotides are TGCGCCAGCAGCTTGGGAATAGCAACAACCGGGGAGCTGTTTTTT. The genes are TRBV5-1 and TRBJ2-2; no firm D call. Trimming cost V 0 bases and J 5 bases, with 11 bases left between them. This CDR3 comprises 15 residues. Germline CDR1 SGHRS, CDR2 YFSETQ.